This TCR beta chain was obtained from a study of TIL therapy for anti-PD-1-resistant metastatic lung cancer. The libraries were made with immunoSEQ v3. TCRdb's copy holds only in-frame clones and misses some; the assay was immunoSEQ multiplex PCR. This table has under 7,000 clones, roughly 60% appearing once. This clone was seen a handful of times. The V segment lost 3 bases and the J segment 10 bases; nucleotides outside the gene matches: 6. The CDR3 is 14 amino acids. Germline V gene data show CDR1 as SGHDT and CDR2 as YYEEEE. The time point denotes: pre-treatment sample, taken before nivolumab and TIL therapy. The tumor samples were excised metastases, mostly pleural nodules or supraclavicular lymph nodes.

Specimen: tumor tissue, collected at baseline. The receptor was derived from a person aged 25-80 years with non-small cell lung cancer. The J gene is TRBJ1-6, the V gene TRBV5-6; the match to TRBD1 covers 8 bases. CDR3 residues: CASSSGQGWSPLHF. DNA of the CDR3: TGTGCCAGCAGCTCTGGACAGGGCTGGTCACCCCTCCACTTT.